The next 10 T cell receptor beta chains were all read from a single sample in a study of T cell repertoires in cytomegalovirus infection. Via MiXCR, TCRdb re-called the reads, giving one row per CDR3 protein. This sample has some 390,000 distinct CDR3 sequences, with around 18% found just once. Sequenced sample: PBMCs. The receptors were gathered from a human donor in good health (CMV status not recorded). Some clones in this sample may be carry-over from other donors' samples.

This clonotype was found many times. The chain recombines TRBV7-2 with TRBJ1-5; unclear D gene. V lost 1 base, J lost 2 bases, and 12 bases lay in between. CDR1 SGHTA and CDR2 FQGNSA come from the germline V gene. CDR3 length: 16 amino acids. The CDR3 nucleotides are TGTGCCAGCAGCTTAGAGGGTATCGGGGGCAATCAGCCCCAGCATTTT. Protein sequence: CASSLEGIGGNQPQHF.

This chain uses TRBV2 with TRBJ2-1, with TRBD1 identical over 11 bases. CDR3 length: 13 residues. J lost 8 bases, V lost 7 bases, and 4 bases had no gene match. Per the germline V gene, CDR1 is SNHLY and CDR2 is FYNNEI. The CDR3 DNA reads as TGTGCCAGCATTTGGGGACAGGGGGATGAGCAGTTCTTC. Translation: CASIWGQGDEQFF.

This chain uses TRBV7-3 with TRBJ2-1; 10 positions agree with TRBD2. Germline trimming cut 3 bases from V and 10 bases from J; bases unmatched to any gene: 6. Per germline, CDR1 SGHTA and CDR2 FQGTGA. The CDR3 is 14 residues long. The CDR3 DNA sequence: TGTGCCAGCAGCTTTGGCCTAGCGGGAGACGAGCAGTTCTTC. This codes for CASSFGLAGDEQFF.

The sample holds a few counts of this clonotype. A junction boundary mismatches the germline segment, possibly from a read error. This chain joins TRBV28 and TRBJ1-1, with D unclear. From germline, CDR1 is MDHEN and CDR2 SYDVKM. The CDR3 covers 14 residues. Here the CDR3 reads CDSSLAQLNTEAFF. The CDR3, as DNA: TGTGACAGCAGTTTAGCGCAGCTGAACACTGAAGCTTTCTTT.

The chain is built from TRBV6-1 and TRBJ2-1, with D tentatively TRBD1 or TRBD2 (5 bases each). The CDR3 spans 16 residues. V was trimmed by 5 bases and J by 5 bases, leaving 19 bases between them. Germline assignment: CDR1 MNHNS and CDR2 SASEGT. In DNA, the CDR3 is TGTGCCAGCAGTAGAGGGGACGGGACGGCCAACAATGAGCAGTTCTTC. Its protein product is CASSRGDGTANNEQFF.

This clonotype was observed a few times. CDR3 sequence: CASSHRTERFSGANVLTF. CDR3 in DNA: TGTGCCAGCAGTCACAGGACAGAAAGGTTCTCTGGGGCCAACGTCCTGACTTTC. The chain combines TRBV12-3 or TRBV12-4 with TRBJ2-6, with D possibly matching TRBD1 (6 bases). V dropped 5 bases and J dropped 0 bases, with 17 bases sitting between them. The CDR3 runs to 18 residues.

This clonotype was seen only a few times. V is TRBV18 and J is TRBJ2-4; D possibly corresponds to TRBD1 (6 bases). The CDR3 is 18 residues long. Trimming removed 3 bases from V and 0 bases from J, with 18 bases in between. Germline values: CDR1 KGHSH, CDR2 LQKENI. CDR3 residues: CASSPSDRDLLAKNIQYF. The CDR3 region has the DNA TGTGCCAGCTCACCTTCGGACAGAGACCTACTAGCCAAAAACATTCAGTACTTC.

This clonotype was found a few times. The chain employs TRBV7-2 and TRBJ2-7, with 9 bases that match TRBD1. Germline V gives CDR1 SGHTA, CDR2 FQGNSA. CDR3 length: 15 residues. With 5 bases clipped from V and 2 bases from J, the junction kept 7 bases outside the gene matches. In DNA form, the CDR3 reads TGTGCCAGCAGCCCTAGAAGGACAGGGGCCTACGAGCAGTACTTC. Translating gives CASSPRRTGAYEQYF.

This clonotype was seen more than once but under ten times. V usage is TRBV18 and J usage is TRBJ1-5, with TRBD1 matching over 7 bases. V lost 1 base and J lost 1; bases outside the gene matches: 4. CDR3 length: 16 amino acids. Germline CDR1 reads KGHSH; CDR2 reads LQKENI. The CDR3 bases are TGTGCCAGCTCACCACAGGGGGCTGGAAGCAATCAGCCCCAGCATTTT. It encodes CASSPQGAGSNQPQHF.

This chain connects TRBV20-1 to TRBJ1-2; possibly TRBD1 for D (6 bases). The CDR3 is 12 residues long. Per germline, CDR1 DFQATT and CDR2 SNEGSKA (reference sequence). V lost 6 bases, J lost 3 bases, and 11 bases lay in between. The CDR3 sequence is CSARGGYYGYTF. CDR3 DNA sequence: TGCAGTGCCCGAGGGGGATACTATGGCTACACCTTC.